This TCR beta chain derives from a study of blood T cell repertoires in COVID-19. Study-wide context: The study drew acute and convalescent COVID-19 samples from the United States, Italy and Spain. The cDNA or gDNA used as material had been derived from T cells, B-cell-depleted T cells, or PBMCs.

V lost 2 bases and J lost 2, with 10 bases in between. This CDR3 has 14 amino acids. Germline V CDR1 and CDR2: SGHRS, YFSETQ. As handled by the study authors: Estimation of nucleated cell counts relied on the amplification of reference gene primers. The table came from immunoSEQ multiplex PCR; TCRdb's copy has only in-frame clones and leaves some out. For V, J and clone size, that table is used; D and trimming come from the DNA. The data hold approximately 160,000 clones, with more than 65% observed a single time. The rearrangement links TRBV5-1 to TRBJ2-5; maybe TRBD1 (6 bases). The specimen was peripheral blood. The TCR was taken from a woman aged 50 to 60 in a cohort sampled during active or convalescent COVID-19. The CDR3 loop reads CASSFRDKQETQYF. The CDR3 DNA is TGCGCCAGCAGCTTCCGGGACAAGCAAGAGACCCAGTACTTC.